One sample yielded the 2 T cell receptor beta chains listed below, sequenced in a study of blood T cell repertoires in COVID-19. Using immunoSEQ multiplex PCR, the repertoire was profiled, and TCRdb retains in-frame clones only, with some absent. Of 180,000 or so clones listed, approximately 85% are singletons. The sequenced material came from peripheral blood. These receptor sequences come from a woman aged 55-70 years with acute or convalescent COVID-19.

This clone was observed a few times. Additional DNA sequences in this sample encode the identical CDR3. The J gene is TRBJ1-1, the V gene TRBV7-9; the D gene is possibly TRBD1 (5 bases). The V end lost 4 bases, the J end lost 1 base, and 7 bases lay between the germline ends. Germline V lookup: CDR1 SEHNR, CDR2 FQNEAQ (reference sequence). The CDR3 length is 13 residues. The CDR3 loop is CASSSQGNTEAFF. The CDR3 nucleotides are TGTGCCAGCAGCTCTCAGGGGAACACTGAAGCTTTCTTT.

V and J are TRBV30 and TRBJ2-1; 9 nucleotides agree with TRBD2. Germline V CDR1 and CDR2: GTSNPN, SVGIG (reference sequence). This CDR3 contains 12 residues. CDR3 DNA: TGTGTTGTAGCGGGAGCAGTTAATGAGCAGTTCTTC. Amino acid sequence: CVVAGAVNEQFF.